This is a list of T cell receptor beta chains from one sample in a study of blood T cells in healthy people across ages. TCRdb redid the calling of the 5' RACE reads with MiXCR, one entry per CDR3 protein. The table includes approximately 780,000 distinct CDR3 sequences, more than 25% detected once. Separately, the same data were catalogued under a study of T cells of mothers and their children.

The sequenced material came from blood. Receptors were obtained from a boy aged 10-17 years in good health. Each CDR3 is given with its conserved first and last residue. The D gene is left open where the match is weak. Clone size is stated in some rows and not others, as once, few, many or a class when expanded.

CDR3 protein: CASSSPGGTDTQYF
CDR3 DNA: TGTGCCAGCAGCTCCCCGGGGGGGACAGATACGCAGTATTTT
D gene: TRBD2
clone size: .
V gene: TRBV7-9
J gene: TRBJ2-3

CDR3 protein: CASSSRDRGNIQYF
CDR3 DNA: TGTGCCAGCAGTAGCCGGGACAGGGGAAACATTCAGTACTTC
D gene: TRBD1
clone size: .
V gene: TRBV2
J gene: TRBJ2-4

CDR3 protein: CAWSVGGNEKLFF
CDR3 DNA: TGTGCCTGGAGTGTGGGGGGGAATGAAAAACTGTTTTTT
D gene: .
clone size: few
V gene: TRBV30
J gene: TRBJ1-4

CDR3 protein: CASSQGRKQYF
CDR3 DNA: TGTGCCAGCAGCCAAGGGAGGAAGCAGTACTTC
D gene: .
clone size: few
V gene: TRBV3-1
J gene: TRBJ2-7

CDR3 protein: CASSSGQLDSPLHF
CDR3 DNA: TGTGCCAGCAGTTCTGGTCAGCTTGATTCACCCCTCCACTTT
D gene: .
clone size: few
V gene: TRBV7-9
J gene: TRBJ1-6

CDR3 protein: CASSYTGTELGVNGYTF
CDR3 DNA: TGTGCCAGCAGTTACACCGGGACAGAGCTTGGTGTTAATGGCTACACCTTC
D gene: TRBD1
clone size: .
V gene: TRBV6-4
J gene: TRBJ1-2

CDR3 protein: CASSYDGKEKLFF
CDR3 DNA: TGTGCCAGCAGTTACGATGGTAAAGAAAAACTGTTTTTT
D gene: .
clone size: .
V gene: TRBV6-6
J gene: TRBJ1-4

CDR3 protein: CATSGRNRATNEKLFF
CDR3 DNA: TGTGCCACCAGCGGCCGGAACAGGGCGACTAATGAAAAACTGTTTTTT
D gene: .
clone size: few
V gene: TRBV15
J gene: TRBJ1-4

CDR3 protein: CASSTQDTYEQYF
CDR3 DNA: TGCGCCAGCAGCACCCAAGACACCTACGAGCAGTACTTC
D gene: .
clone size: .
V gene: TRBV5-1
J gene: TRBJ2-7

CDR3 protein: CATSDPVQAGELFF
CDR3 DNA: TGTGCCACCAGTGATCCCGTACAAGCCGGGGAGCTGTTTTTT
D gene: .
clone size: .
V gene: TRBV24-1
J gene: TRBJ2-2

CDR3 protein: CASNGPGFTDTQYF
CDR3 DNA: TGCGCCAGCAACGGGCCCGGGTTCACAGATACGCAGTATTTT
D gene: .
clone size: few
V gene: TRBV5-1
J gene: TRBJ2-3

CDR3 protein: CAIRGTGEEETQYF
CDR3 DNA: TGTGCCATCAGGGGGACAGGGGAGGAAGAGACCCAGTACTTC
D gene: TRBD1
clone size: few
V gene: TRBV10-3
J gene: TRBJ2-5

CDR3 protein: CASSRNGGVGYEQFF
CDR3 DNA: TGTGCCAGCAGCCGGAACGGCGGGGTTGGGTATGAGCAGTTCTTC
D gene: .
clone size: many
V gene: TRBV9
J gene: TRBJ2-1

CDR3 protein: CATSMRKTSGGTLAKNIQYF
CDR3 DNA: TGTGCCACCAGCATGCGGAAGACTAGCGGGGGGACGCTAGCCAAAAACATTCAGTACTTC
D gene: TRBD2
clone size: few
V gene: TRBV15
J gene: TRBJ2-4

CDR3 protein: CASSPGTGEGGYTF
CDR3 DNA: TGTGCCAGCAGCCCGGGGACAGGGGAAGGCGGCTACACCTTC
D gene: TRBD1
clone size: .
V gene: TRBV7-3
J gene: TRBJ1-2

CDR3 protein: CASSSGAGGGTDTQYF
CDR3 DNA: TGCGCCAGCAGCTCCGGAGCGGGGGGGGGCACAGATACGCAGTATTTT
D gene: TRBD2
clone size: .
V gene: TRBV5-1
J gene: TRBJ2-3

CDR3 protein: CASSLVSGGAWETQYF
CDR3 DNA: TGTGCCAGCAGCTTAGTATCCGGGGGGGCCTGGGAGACCCAGTACTTC
D gene: TRBD2
clone size: many
V gene: TRBV7-2
J gene: TRBJ2-5

CDR3 protein: CSAQSTRNTEAFF
CDR3 DNA: TGCAGTGCTCAGTCCACCAGGAACACTGAAGCTTTCTTT
D gene: .
clone size: .
V gene: TRBV20-1
J gene: TRBJ1-1

CDR3 protein: CASSAQGARGYTF
CDR3 DNA: TGTGCCAGCAGTGCACAGGGGGCGCGTGGCTACACCTTC
D gene: TRBD1
clone size: few
V gene: TRBV27
J gene: TRBJ1-2

CDR3 protein: CASMPLGGGFGQETQYF
CDR3 DNA: TGTGCCAGCATGCCGCTAGGCGGGGGGTTTGGGCAAGAGACCCAGTACTTC
D gene: TRBD2
clone size: few
V gene: TRBV3-1
J gene: TRBJ2-5

CDR3 protein: CASSVNGITGELFF
CDR3 DNA: TGTGCCAGCAGCGTAAATGGGATCACCGGGGAGCTGTTTTTT
D gene: .
clone size: .
V gene: TRBV9
J gene: TRBJ2-2

CDR3 protein: CASSLSTGDETQYF
CDR3 DNA: TGCGCCAGCAGCTTGTCGACAGGGGACGAGACCCAGTACTTC
D gene: TRBD1
clone size: .
V gene: TRBV5-1
J gene: TRBJ2-5

CDR3 protein: CASSPPLASYNEQFF
CDR3 DNA: TGTGCCAGCAGCCCTCCCCTAGCTTCCTACAATGAGCAGTTCTTC
D gene: .
clone size: .
V gene: TRBV12-3/TRBV12-4
J gene: TRBJ2-1

CDR3 protein: CASIGAGAFF
CDR3 DNA: TGTGCCAGCATTGGAGCGGGAGCTTTCTTT
D gene: .
clone size: .
V gene: TRBV6-2/TRBV6-3
J gene: TRBJ1-1

CDR3 protein: CASSVLAGDSYEQYF
CDR3 DNA: TGTGCCAGCAGTGTTCTAGCGGGGGACTCCTACGAGCAGTACTTC
D gene: TRBD2
clone size: .
V gene: TRBV2
J gene: TRBJ2-7

CDR3 protein: CASRPDIILGPQHF
CDR3 DNA: TGTGCCAGTAGACCCGACATCATCCTGGGGCCCCAGCATTTT
D gene: .
clone size: .
V gene: TRBV19
J gene: TRBJ1-5

CDR3 protein: CASGKRSQSRRGGGPQDQETQYF
CDR3 DNA: TGTGCCAGCGGCAAAAGATCGCAGTCACGAAGGGGAGGGGGACCCCAAGATCAAGAGACCCAGTACTTC
D gene: .
clone size: .
V gene: TRBV21-1
J gene: TRBJ2-5

CDR3 protein: CAGNVEATVQETQYF
CDR3 DNA: TGTGCCGGCAACGTAGAGGCCACAGTCCAAGAGACCCAGTACTTC
D gene: .
clone size: few
V gene: TRBV9
J gene: TRBJ2-5

CDR3 protein: CSVEVEGKGSYEQYF
CDR3 DNA: TGCAGCGTTGAAGTCGAGGGAAAGGGGTCCTACGAGCAGTACTTC
D gene: .
clone size: .
V gene: TRBV29-1
J gene: TRBJ2-7

CDR3 protein: CASSRPDTFQETQYF
CDR3 DNA: TGTGCCAGCAGCCGTCCTGACACATTCCAAGAGACCCAGTACTTC
D gene: .
clone size: few
V gene: TRBV7-8
J gene: TRBJ2-5

CDR3 protein: CASSSDRGEQYF
CDR3 DNA: TGTGCCAGCAGTTCGGACAGGGGCGAGCAGTACTTC
D gene: TRBD1
clone size: many
V gene: TRBV27
J gene: TRBJ2-7

CDR3 protein: CASSYRDRVEKLFF
CDR3 DNA: TGTGCCAGCAGTTACCGGGACAGGGTTGAAAAACTGTTTTTT
D gene: TRBD1
clone size: .
V gene: TRBV6-6
J gene: TRBJ1-4

CDR3 protein: CASSDRGGRTDTQYF
CDR3 DNA: TGTGCCAGCAGCGACAGGGGGGGACGCACAGATACGCAGTATTTT
D gene: TRBD1
clone size: .
V gene: TRBV6-2/TRBV6-3
J gene: TRBJ2-3

CDR3 protein: CASSVDTTDTQYF
CDR3 DNA: TGTGCCAGCAGCGTGGACACCACAGATACGCAGTATTTT
D gene: .
clone size: few
V gene: TRBV7-9
J gene: TRBJ2-3

CDR3 protein: CASSRRSLAGELFF
CDR3 DNA: TGTGCCAGCAGTCGCCGTTCTCTAGCCGGGGAGCTGTTTTTT
D gene: .
clone size: few
V gene: TRBV6-2/TRBV6-3
J gene: TRBJ2-2

CDR3 protein: CASSYSKGAISGANVLTF
CDR3 DNA: TGTGCCAGCAGTTACTCGAAGGGTGCGATCTCTGGGGCCAACGTCCTGACTTTC
D gene: .
clone size: .
V gene: TRBV6-5
J gene: TRBJ2-6

CDR3 protein: CASSYSRVVGETQYF
CDR3 DNA: TGTGCCAGCAGTTACTCGAGGGTGGTGGGAGAGACCCAGTACTTC
D gene: .
clone size: few
V gene: TRBV6-6
J gene: TRBJ2-5

CDR3 protein: CASSFRVEGEAFF
CDR3 DNA: TGTGCCAGCAGTTTCAGGGTGGAAGGTGAAGCTTTCTTT
D gene: .
clone size: few
V gene: TRBV12-3/TRBV12-4
J gene: TRBJ1-1

CDR3 protein: CATKGGSNEQFF
CDR3 DNA: TGTGCCACCAAGGGGGGCTCGAATGAGCAGTTCTTC
D gene: .
clone size: .
V gene: TRBV10-3
J gene: TRBJ2-1

CDR3 protein: CASLAELAVQTQYF
CDR3 DNA: TGTGCCAGCCTGGCGGAACTAGCGGTACAGACCCAGTACTTC
D gene: TRBD2
clone size: few
V gene: TRBV2
J gene: TRBJ2-5

CDR3 protein: CASSEVASGVKTQYF
CDR3 DNA: TGTGCCAGCAGTGAAGTTGCTAGCGGGGTGAAGACCCAGTACTTC
D gene: TRBD2
clone size: .
V gene: TRBV2
J gene: TRBJ2-5

CDR3 protein: CASSLLTSGGMETQYF
CDR3 DNA: TGCGCCAGCAGCTTGCTGACTAGCGGGGGTATGGAGACCCAGTACTTC
D gene: TRBD2
clone size: few
V gene: TRBV5-1
J gene: TRBJ2-5

CDR3 protein: CASSLGQGSRQPQHF
CDR3 DNA: TGTGCCAGCAGCCTGGGACAGGGTTCGCGTCAGCCCCAGCATTTT
D gene: TRBD1
clone size: .
V gene: TRBV12-3/TRBV12-4
J gene: TRBJ1-5

CDR3 protein: CASSVDPQGDLSYGYTF
CDR3 DNA: TGTGCCAGCAGCGTAGACCCCCAGGGGGACTTGAGCTATGGCTACACCTTC
D gene: TRBD1
clone size: .
V gene: TRBV9
J gene: TRBJ1-2

CDR3 protein: CASSPSPKTDYNEQFF
CDR3 DNA: TGTGCCAGCAGCCCCTCGCCGAAGACTGATTACAATGAGCAGTTCTTC
D gene: .
clone size: few
V gene: TRBV7-7
J gene: TRBJ2-1

CDR3 protein: CASSLVAGGWDEQFF
CDR3 DNA: TGTGCCAGCAGTTTGGTAGCGGGGGGCTGGGATGAGCAGTTCTTC
D gene: TRBD2
clone size: .
V gene: TRBV27
J gene: TRBJ2-1

CDR3 protein: CASGKEIFQETQYF
CDR3 DNA: TGTGCTAGTGGTAAGGAGATATTCCAAGAGACCCAGTACTTC
D gene: .
clone size: .
V gene: TRBV12-5
J gene: TRBJ2-5

CDR3 protein: CASSVGAHHSNTQYF
CDR3 DNA: TGTGCCAGCAGCGTAGGGGCCCACCACTCTAATACGCAGTATTTT
D gene: .
clone size: few
V gene: TRBV9
J gene: TRBJ2-3

CDR3 protein: CASSYSPPWGGSAYEQYF
CDR3 DNA: TGTGCCAGCAGTTACTCCCCTCCTTGGGGCGGGTCTGCCTACGAGCAGTACTTC
D gene: .
clone size: .
V gene: TRBV6-5
J gene: TRBJ2-7

CDR3 protein: CASSSSRGTGELFF
CDR3 DNA: TGTGCCAGCAGTTCTAGCCGGGGCACCGGGGAGCTGTTTTTT
D gene: .
clone size: .
V gene: TRBV6-2/TRBV6-3
J gene: TRBJ2-2